The 32 T cell receptor beta chains reported below all come from one sample, sequenced in a study of beta chain features in type 1 diabetes. Reverse transcribing all isolated RNA meant expressed TCRB transcripts were sequenced. Measured with immunoSEQ multiplex PCR; TCRdb has only the in-frame clones, and not every one. There are roughly 140,000 clones in the sample; roughly 50% occur only once, and 0.35% to 0.5% lies in the top ten. Sample: Tregs from blood. Every receptor here comes from a man between 18 and 29 years old in good health.

The chain's CDR3 is CASSYIRARDTEAFF. CDR3 coding DNA: TGTGCCAGCAGTTACATTAGGGCCAGGGACACTGAAGCTTTCTTT. The chain joins TRBV6-6 to TRBJ1-1; D may be TRBD1 (5 bases). CDR1 and CDR2 from the germline V gene are MNHNY and SVGAGI (reference sequence). Trimming stripped 2 bases from V and 3 bases from J, with 13 bases between. The CDR3 is 15 residues long.

This clone has more than one count but fewer than ten. The gene calls are TRBV7-2 and TRBJ1-2; no clear D. V was trimmed by 1 base and J by 5 bases, leaving 5 bases between them. The V gene's germline CDR1 is SGHTA and CDR2 FQGNSA. The CDR3 consists of 12 residues. For the CDR3, the DNA is TGTGCCAGCAGCTTAGACCGGTATGGCTACACCTTC. This translates into CASSLDRYGYTF.

The chain links TRBV29-1 to TRBJ2-5; 7 nucleotides agree with TRBD1. The CDR3 consists of 13 residues. In germline, CDR1 is SQVTM, CDR2 ANQGSEA. The trim removed 6 bases at V and 2 bases at J, leaving 6 bases unmatched. CDR3 sequence reads: CSVGGRTQETQYF. For the CDR3, the DNA is TGCAGCGTAGGGGGCCGGACACAAGAGACCCAGTACTTC.

The rearrangement joins TRBV30 to TRBJ2-7; weak D call: TRBD2 (6 bases). There are 14 residues in the CDR3. Per the germline V gene, CDR1 is GTSNPN and CDR2 is SVGIG (reference sequence). Trimming removed 4 bases from V and 2 bases from J, with 15 bases in between. As DNA, the CDR3 is TGTGCCTGGAACCCCGGGACTGTAGCCTACGAGCAGTACTTC. Residues: CAWNPGTVAYEQYF. Complete variable domain (other parts from reference TRBV30 and TRBJ2-7): SQTIHQWPATLVQPVGSPLSLECTVEGTSNPNLYWYRQAAGRGLQLLFYSVGIGQISSEVPQNLSASRPQDRQFILSSKKLLLSDSGFYLCAWNPGTVAYEQYFGPGTRLTVT.

This clone was seen only a few times. The J gene is TRBJ2-7, the V gene TRBV7-2; D might be TRBD2 (5 bases). The germline V gene encodes CDR1 SGHTA and CDR2 FQGNSA. V lost 0 bases and J 0 bases, leaving 6 bases between the germline ends. CDR3 length: 14 amino acids. CDR3 sequence: CASSLAGDSYEQYF. The CDR3 bases are TGTGCCAGCAGCTTAGCCGGGGACTCCTACGAGCAGTACTTC.

The rearrangement uses TRBV5-1 and TRBJ2-7; the D is unclear. Germline V gene data show CDR1 as SGHRS and CDR2 as YFSETQ. Trimming stripped 2 bases from V and 9 bases from J, with 15 bases between. This CDR3 is 13 amino acids long. CDR3 residues: CASSFDRSSRQYF. In DNA form, the CDR3 reads TGCGCCAGCAGCTTCGACCGTAGTAGCCGGCAGTACTTC.

V usage is TRBV7-2 and J usage is TRBJ1-2; no firm D call. Trimming left V 1 base short and J 2 bases short, with 8 bases between. Germline V gives CDR1 SGHTA, CDR2 FQGNSA. The CDR3 is 14 amino acids. The CDR3 loop reads CASSLVPGNYGYTF. CDR3 in DNA: TGTGCCAGCAGCTTAGTTCCGGGAAACTATGGCTACACCTTC.

This clone was recorded a few times. The chain employs TRBV5-6 and TRBJ2-3; the match to TRBD2 covers 14 bases. The germline V gene has CDR1 SGHDT and CDR2 YYEEEE. This CDR3 has 17 amino acids. V was pared by 4 bases and J by 0 bases, with 4 bases of the junction left unmatched. CDR3 sequence reads: CASSIRTSGRSTDTQYF. The CDR3 region has the DNA TGTGCCAGCAGCATAAGGACTAGCGGGAGGAGCACAGATACGCAGTATTTT. Supplemented by reference TRBV5-6 and TRBJ2-3, the full variable domain reads DAGVTQSPTHLIKTRGQQVTLRCSPKSGHDTVSWYQQALGQGPQFIFQYYEEEERQRGNFPDRFSGHQFPNYSSELNVNALLLGDSALYLCASSIRTSGRSTDTQYFGPGTRLTVL.

This clone came up a few times. This chain uses TRBV5-1 with TRBJ2-2; D gene uncertain. The V end lost 0 bases, the J end lost 1 base, and 10 bases lay between the germline ends. This CDR3 has 16 residues. Looked up from germline, CDR1 is SGHRS and CDR2 is YFSETQ. The CDR3 reads CASSLVVRLNTGELFF. The DNA of the CDR3 is TGCGCCAGCAGCTTGGTAGTCCGGTTGAACACCGGGGAGCTGTTTTTT.

This clone occurred once. The chain has TRBV6-6 and TRBJ2-7; the D gene is possibly TRBD1 (5 bases). Trimming took off 7 bases at V and 3 bases at J, with 16 bases between the two ends. Germline V gene lookup returns CDR1 MNHNY and CDR2 SVGAGI (reference sequence). The length of the CDR3 is 14 residues. CDR3 nucleotides: TGTGCCAGCACCACAAGAGTGCAGGGCTACGAGCAGTACTTC. Its translation is CASTTRVQGYEQYF.

This clone was counted a few times. The chain links TRBV7-9 to TRBJ1-5; D is unclear. The V gene's germline CDR1 is SEHNR and CDR2 FQNEAQ (reference sequence). The length of the CDR3 is 15 residues. The V gene lost 7 bases and the J gene lost 2 bases, with 15 bases spanning the gap. CDR3 sequence: CASTPVGSGNQPQHF. CDR3 nucleotide sequence: TGTGCCAGCACCCCAGTAGGGAGCGGCAATCAGCCCCAGCATTTT.

The V call is TRBV28, the J call TRBJ1-2; 9 positions agree with TRBD1. Trimming cost V 5 bases and J 8 bases; bases outside gene matches: 12. This CDR3 is 15 amino acids long. CDR1 and CDR2 from the germline V gene are MDHEN and SYDVKM. CDR3 coding DNA: TGTGCCAGCAGTCCGCCGGGACAGGGAACGGCGGGCTACACCTTC. Amino acids: CASSPPGQGTAGYTF.

A few counts support this clone. The rearrangement links TRBV29-1 to TRBJ2-7; a possible D gene is TRBD2 (5 bases). CDR3 length: 12 amino acids. Trimming cost V 6 bases and J 5 bases, with 14 bases left between them. From germline, CDR1 is SQVTM and CDR2 ANQGSEA. This CDR3 reads CSVAGVGDEQYF. CDR3 bases: TGCAGCGTGGCCGGGGTCGGGGACGAGCAGTACTTC.

V is TRBV10-3 and J is TRBJ2-1; the match to TRBD1 covers 7 bases. Per germline, CDR1 ENHRY and CDR2 SYGVKD. CDR3 length: 12 residues. J gave up 9 bases and V 8 bases, and 7 bases lay outside the gene matches. CDR3 coding DNA: TGTGCCATCGAGGGGGCATCGGGTGAGCAGTTCTTC. Translating gives CAIEGASGEQFF.

This chain connects TRBV18 to TRBJ2-3, with D hard to call. The CDR3 runs to 14 residues. Trimming removed 3 bases from V and 4 bases from J, with 11 bases in between. Germline CDR1 KGHSH, CDR2 LQKENI. CDR3 DNA: TGTGCCAGCTCACCTACGTTGCTAGCAGATACGCAGTATTTT. Translation: CASSPTLLADTQYF.

This clone was observed a few times. The gene calls are TRBV19 and TRBJ2-7; 10 bases fit TRBD1. The V gene's germline CDR1 is LNHDA and CDR2 SQIVND (reference sequence). This CDR3 comprises 16 residues. Germline trimming cut 5 bases from V and 6 bases from J; bases unmatched to any gene: 13. This chain's CDR3 is CASSQYGQGGSAEQYF. CDR3 in DNA: TGTGCCAGTAGTCAATATGGACAGGGGGGATCCGCCGAGCAGTACTTC.

The V and J genes are TRBV7-6 and TRBJ2-2; TRBD2 might be the D (6 bases). Trimming cost V 5 bases and J 5 bases, with 12 bases left between them. CDR3 size: 14 residues. The V gene's germline CDR1 is SGHVS and CDR2 FNYEAQ. The CDR3 DNA follows: TGTGCCAGCAGCCGCGGGGTCCAGACCGGGGAGCTGTTTTTT. Protein sequence: CASSRGVQTGELFF.

The chain couples TRBV27 to TRBJ1-5; D is unresolved. V was trimmed by 2 bases and J by 2 bases, leaving 10 bases between them. The CDR3 covers 15 residues. CDR1 MNHEY and CDR2 SMNVEV come from the germline V gene (reference sequence). The CDR3 DNA reads TGTGCCAGCAGTTTAGAGGGATTCGGCAATCAGCCCCAGCATTTT. It translates to CASSLEGFGNQPQHF.

The V and J genes are TRBV7-2 and TRBJ2-3; D remains ambiguous. There are 13 residues in the CDR3. The V gene's germline CDR1 is SGHTA and CDR2 FQGNSA. Trimming removed 6 bases from V and 2 bases from J, with 9 bases in between. As DNA, the CDR3 is TGTGCCAGCAGAAATAGAGTCACAGATACGCAGTATTTT. Protein: CASRNRVTDTQYF.

The CDR3 loop reads CASSSGQWETQYF. CDR3 nucleotides: TGCGCCAGCAGCTCGGGACAGTGGGAGACCCAGTACTTC. The V and J genes are TRBV5-1 and TRBJ2-5, with 7 nucleotides matching TRBD1. The CDR3 is 13 amino acids. The germline gives CDR1 SGHRS, CDR2 YFSETQ. The trim removed 3 bases at V and 5 bases at J, leaving 4 bases unmatched.

The chain couples TRBV7-2 to TRBJ2-1; 7 nucleotides match TRBD1. Trimming removed 5 bases from V and 9 bases from J; junction bases left unmatched: 7. Germline V gene sequence: CDR1 SGHTA, CDR2 FQGNSA. The length of the CDR3 is 13 residues. CDR3 DNA sequence: TGTGCCAGCAGCGCAGACAGGGCTACTGAGCAGTTCTTC. The encoded protein is CASSADRATEQFF.

The chain uses TRBV2 and TRBJ2-7; D remains ambiguous. The CDR3 runs 13 residues. In germline, CDR1 is SNHLY, CDR2 FYNNEI. V was trimmed by 0 bases and J by 7 bases, leaving 10 bases between them. The chain's CDR3 is CASSEAANGEQYF. The CDR3 DNA sequence: TGTGCCAGCAGTGAAGCTGCCAACGGGGAGCAGTACTTC.

This chain uses TRBV7-8 with TRBJ1-1, with TRBD1 identical over 9 bases. V shed 2 bases, J shed 2 bases, and the junction held 3 bases outside the gene matches. The CDR3 sequence is 15 residues long. Germline CDR1 SGHVS, CDR2 FQNEAQ. CDR3: CASSLMDRGNTEAFF. CDR3 bases: TGTGCCAGCAGCTTAATGGACAGGGGTAACACTGAAGCTTTCTTT.

This chain connects TRBV6-6 to TRBJ2-5; a possible D gene is TRBD1 (5 bases). Germline values: CDR1 MNHNY, CDR2 SVGAGI (reference sequence). The V gene lost 0 bases and the J gene lost 7 bases, with 12 bases spanning the gap. The CDR3 covers 14 residues. CDR3 residues: CASSYSRTSRTQYF. In DNA, the CDR3 is TGTGCCAGCAGTTACTCGAGGACATCCAGGACCCAGTACTTC.

The V call is TRBV23-1, the J call TRBJ2-7; TRBD2 matches at 8 bases. TRBV23-1 is an ORF, and what it does is uncertain. Losses at the gene ends were 3 bases for V and 3 bases for J; bases not matched to a gene: 13. The CDR3 length is 17 residues. This CDR3 is CASSHLMGGGLNYEQYF. The CDR3 DNA sequence: TGCGCCAGCAGTCATCTCATGGGCGGGGGGCTTAACTACGAGCAGTACTTC.

This chain connects TRBV20-1 to TRBJ1-1; no definite D call. Trimming stripped 3 bases from V and 5 bases from J, with 4 bases between. The germline V gene encodes CDR1 DFQATT and CDR2 SNEGSKA (reference sequence). The CDR3 covers 10 residues. CDR3 bases: TGCAGTGCTAGGAGGACTGAAGCTTTCTTT. It encodes CSARRTEAFF.

The chain recombines TRBV9 with TRBJ2-7; TRBD2 matches 12 bases. The CDR3 has 16 residues. Trimming cost V 0 bases and J 4 bases; bases outside gene matches: 5. Germline V gene lookup returns CDR1 SGDLS and CDR2 YYNGEE. The CDR3: CASSVAGTSGSYEQYF. CDR3 nucleotides: TGTGCCAGCAGCGTAGCCGGGACTAGCGGGTCTTACGAGCAGTACTTC.

The chain couples TRBV29-1 to TRBJ2-7; TRBD1 aligns across 7 bases. Unmatched junction bases numbered 2, after V lost 1 base and J lost 2 bases. Per germline, CDR1 SQVTM and CDR2 ANQGSEA. The CDR3 totals 13 residues. The CDR3 DNA follows: TGCAGCGTTGAAGGCAGGGGGACCTACGAGCAGTACTTC. Residues: CSVEGRGTYEQYF.

This clone was recorded a few times. The chain has TRBV30 and TRBJ1-5; 7 nucleotides align to TRBD1. The CDR3 covers 16 residues. V dropped 3 bases and J dropped 0; count of bases not matched to a gene: 8. Germline assignment: CDR1 GTSNPN and CDR2 SVGIG (reference sequence). For the CDR3, the DNA is TGTGCCTGGAGACCCCGAGGGGGCTATAGCAATCAGCCCCAGCATTTT. The encoded protein is CAWRPRGGYSNQPQHF.

This chain links TRBV2 with TRBJ2-2, with D maybe TRBD2 (5 bases). CDR1 and CDR2 (germline): SNHLY, FYNNEI. This CDR3 contains 15 residues. Trimming pared 6 bases from V and 0 bases from J, leaving 11 bases between. CDR3 in DNA: TGTGCCAGCAGAACGGGGTACGCGAACACCGGGGAGCTGTTTTTT. Translation: CASRTGYANTGELFF.

The V gene is TRBV27, the J gene TRBJ1-1; D is unresolved. This CDR3 has 15 amino acids. Trimming cost V 4 bases and J 3 bases, with 15 bases left between them. Germline values: CDR1 MNHEY, CDR2 SMNVEV (reference sequence). The CDR3 coding sequence is TGTGCCAGCAGTTCCCGCGTAGTACCCTACACTGAAGCTTTCTTT. Protein sequence: CASSSRVVPYTEAFF.

This clone was seen a few times. This chain connects TRBV5-1 to TRBJ2-3; 15 bases agree with TRBD2. Germline values: CDR1 SGHRS, CDR2 YFSETQ. There are 19 residues in the CDR3. Germline trimming cut 4 bases from V and 6 bases from J; bases unmatched to any gene: 15. The CDR3 DNA follows: TGCGCCAGCAGCCGGGGACTAGCGGGAGGATTTGTGGGTGCGGATACGCAGTATTTT. This sequence encodes CASSRGLAGGFVGADTQYF.